Shown below are 9 T cell receptor beta chains from a single sample sequenced in a study of cytomegalovirus exposure and HLA in healthy donors. PCR amplification relied on 60 Vbeta primers (plus 13 Jbeta primers). Data came from immunoSEQ multiplex PCR; TCRdb stores just in-frame clones and leaves some out. The sample carries some 150,000 clones, more than 75% recorded once. The source material was PBMCs. The receptor source for this set is a man between 18 and 29 years old in good health and CMV-seropositive.

J is TRBJ1-2 and V is TRBV9; the match to TRBD1 covers 8 bases. Trimming removed 0 bases from V and 2 bases from J; junction bases left unmatched: 0. Germline assignment: CDR1 SGDLS and CDR2 YYNGEE. The CDR3 is 14 residues long. Here the CDR3 reads CASSVDRGNYGYTF. Written as DNA, the CDR3 is TGTGCCAGCAGCGTAGACAGGGGGAACTATGGCTACACCTTC.

This clone was seen a single time. The chain couples TRBV4-2 to TRBJ2-3; 8 bases fit TRBD1. Per the germline V gene, CDR1 is LGHNA and CDR2 is YNFKEQ. The CDR3 extends over 15 amino acids. Germline trimming cut 4 bases from V and 2 bases from J; bases unmatched to any gene: 5. CDR3 coding DNA: TGTGCCAGCAGCCCAGGACAGGGTGACACAGATACGCAGTATTTT. Residues: CASSPGQGDTDTQYF.

This chain uses TRBV10-2 with TRBJ1-1; 8 nucleotides agree with TRBD1. The CDR3 is 14 amino acids. V gave up 10 bases and J gave up 1 base; unmatched junction bases: 8. CDR1 is WSHSY, CDR2 SAAADI, per germline. The CDR3 sequence: CATGQGRANTEAFF. The CDR3 DNA reads TGCGCCACAGGACAGGGAAGGGCGAACACTGAAGCTTTCTTT.

This chain joins TRBV30 and TRBJ2-2; 8 bases are a match to TRBD1. Per the germline V gene, CDR1 is GTSNPN and CDR2 is SVGIG (reference sequence). The junction had 8 bases not matched to a gene; V was cut back by 0 bases and J by 5 bases. The CDR3 runs 16 residues. This CDR3 is CAWSVLRTGNTGELFF. CDR3 coding DNA: TGTGCCTGGAGTGTACTGAGGACAGGGAATACCGGGGAGCTGTTTTTT.

In DNA, the CDR3 is TGTGCCAGTAGTTCGGGACCGGACAGTCAAATCTATGGCTACACCTTC. It yields the protein CASSSGPDSQIYGYTF. J is TRBJ1-2 and V is TRBV19; the D gene is possibly TRBD1 (6 bases). V lost 5 bases and J 4 bases, leaving 20 bases between the germline ends. The CDR3 length is 16 residues. Germline V gene sequence: CDR1 LNHDA, CDR2 SQIVND (reference sequence).

This clone was counted once. The V and J genes are TRBV21-1 and TRBJ2-7; the table assigns TRBD1, which was not confirmed against the DNA. TRBV21-1 is designated a pseudogene. CDR3 size: 13 residues. The CDR3 here is CASTDREEYEQYF. CDR3 nucleotide sequence: TGTGCCAGCACAGACAGGGAAGAATACGAGCAGTACTTC.

V usage is TRBV5-1 and J usage is TRBJ1-1; TRBD1 agrees at 8 bases. The ends lost 4 bases at V and 6 bases at J; junction bases unmatched: 2. Per germline, CDR1 SGHRS and CDR2 YFSETQ. The CDR3 is 12 amino acids. The CDR3 is CASSPTGAEAFF. CDR3 in DNA: TGCGCCAGCAGCCCGACAGGGGCTGAAGCTTTCTTT.

The V and J genes are TRBV6-6 and TRBJ1-1, with 8 bases that match TRBD1. The V and J ends lost 5 bases and 3 bases, in that order; junction bases with no gene match: 11. The CDR3 sequence is 16 residues long. Germline CDR1 reads MNHNY; CDR2 reads SVGAGI (reference sequence). The CDR3 protein is CASSTDRAMEDTEAFF. Written as DNA, the CDR3 is TGTGCCAGCAGTACGGACAGGGCGATGGAGGACACTGAAGCTTTCTTT.

This clone was detected once. The chain employs TRBV7-6 and TRBJ2-1, with D hard to call. Deletions cut 1 base from V and 10 bases from J, with 5 bases between. Germline V gene sequence: CDR1 SGHVS, CDR2 FNYEAQ. This CDR3 spans 11 amino acids. This CDR3 is CASSLGAEQFF. The CDR3 DNA reads as TGTGCCAGCAGCTTAGGGGCCGAGCAGTTCTTC. The whole variable domain, remainder taken from reference TRBV7-6 and TRBJ2-1, is GAGVSQSPRYKVTKRGQDVALRCDPISGHVSLYWYRQALGQGPEFLTYFNYEAQQDKSGLPNDRFSAERPEGSISTLTIQRTEQRDSAMYRCASSLGAEQFFGPGTRLTVL.